These 7 T cell receptor beta chains came from one sample sequenced in a study of identical twins. TCRdb fed the 5' RACE reads into MiXCR, producing one record per CDR3 protein. Of about 690,000 distinct CDR3 sequences listed, around 6% are singletons. The specimen was naive T cells sorted from blood. The origin of the receptors is a young man in good health.

The table lists this clonotype with a few counts. This chain uses TRBV11-3 with TRBJ2-1; 12 bases are shared with TRBD2. The CDR3 is made up of 18 amino acids. Germline V CDR1 and CDR2: SGHNT, YENEEA. V lost 5 bases, J lost 9 bases, and 17 bases stayed unmatched. The CDR3 here is CASSSHLAGGHLWAEQFF. CDR3 nucleotide sequence: TGTGCCAGCAGCAGCCACCTAGCGGGAGGGCATCTTTGGGCTGAGCAGTTCTTC.

This clonotype was counted many times. The CDR3 coding sequence is TGTGCCAGCACACTGTACAATGAGCAGTTCTTC. Translating it yields CASTLYNEQFF. The chain has TRBV27 and TRBJ2-1; D call uncertain. CDR3 length: 11 amino acids. V lost 7 bases to trimming and J lost 4 bases, with 5 bases between them. CDR1 MNHEY and CDR2 SMNVEV come from the germline V gene (reference sequence).

In DNA form, the CDR3 reads TGCGCCAGCAGCTTGGGAGGGGGGCAGGGGTACGCTGAAGCTTTCTTT. Its protein product is CASSLGGGQGYAEAFF. The chain employs TRBV5-1 and TRBJ1-1; weak D call: TRBD1 (6 bases). Per the germline V gene, CDR1 is SGHRS and CDR2 is YFSETQ. The CDR3 covers 16 residues. V shed 0 bases and J shed 6 bases, with 18 bases lying between them.

The rearrangement links TRBV20-1 to TRBJ2-1, with D perhaps being TRBD1 or TRBD2 (5 bases each). Germline assignment: CDR1 DFQATT and CDR2 SNEGSKA (reference sequence). Trimming took 5 bases from V and 9 from J, leaving 17 bases between them. The CDR3 is 13 amino acids. The DNA of the CDR3 is TGCAGTGCTGGGGACCCCAGGGTCGCTGAGCAGTTCTTC. Residues: CSAGDPRVAEQFF.

In its sample, this clonotype was seen many times. The chain is built from TRBV7-9 and TRBJ2-7, with 7 bases matching TRBD1. Germline CDR1 and CDR2: SEHNR and FQNEAQ (reference sequence). V gave up 2 bases and J gave up 7 bases; unmatched junction bases: 2. CDR3 length: 12 residues. The CDR3 reads CASSLSGGEQYV. CDR3 in DNA: TGTGCCAGCAGCTTATCAGGGGGTGAGCAGTACGTC.

This clonotype has at least ten counts. The CDR3 protein is CSARADSPNTEAFF. DNA for the CDR3: TGCAGTGCTAGAGCCGATAGCCCGAACACTGAAGCTTTCTTT. V usage is TRBV20-1 and J usage is TRBJ1-1, with unresolved D. This CDR3 comprises 14 residues. The germline V gene encodes CDR1 DFQATT and CDR2 SNEGSKA (reference sequence). Trimming removed 1 base from V and 1 base from J, with 10 bases in between.

This clonotype has a count of ten or more. The V gene is TRBV7-2, the J gene TRBJ2-1; 7 nucleotides line up with TRBD2. Germline loops: CDR1 SGHTA, CDR2 FQGNSA. With 0 bases clipped from V and 3 bases from J, the junction kept 2 bases outside the gene matches. This CDR3 has 15 residues. Here the CDR3 reads CASSLAGGVYNEQFF. The CDR3 DNA is TGTGCCAGCAGCTTAGCGGGAGGGGTCTACAATGAGCAGTTCTTC.